These 24 T cell receptor beta chains originate from one sample sequenced in a study of cytomegalovirus exposure and HLA in healthy donors. A multiplex PCR was run with 60 Vbeta primers and 13 Jbeta primers. Assay used: immunoSEQ multiplex PCR; TCRdb lists only in-frame clones, some missing. The sample lists 200,000 or so clones; 75% to 85% were seen once. The sample comprised PBMCs. Receptor source: a girl aged 10 to 17 in good health and CMV-seronegative.

V usage is TRBV6-6 and J usage is TRBJ2-2; TRBD2 agrees at 7 bases. The germline CDR1 and CDR2 sequences are MNHNY and SVGAGI (reference sequence). The junction had 6 bases not matched to a gene; V was cut back by 11 bases and J by 3 bases. There are 13 residues in the CDR3. CDR3 nucleotides: TGTGCCGGAAGAGGGAGGGACACCGGGGAGCTGTTTTTT. Translation gives CAGRGRDTGELFF.

The V and J genes are TRBV6-6 and TRBJ2-7; 7 bases align to TRBD2. From germline, CDR1 is MNHNY and CDR2 SVGAGI (reference sequence). J lost 3 bases, V lost 5 bases, and 7 bases had no gene match. The CDR3 loop spans 14 amino acids. The CDR3 DNA reads TGTGCCAGCAGTCAGGAGCGGGGCTACTACGAGCAGTACTTC. Amino acid sequence: CASSQERGYYEQYF.

The chain employs TRBV6-6 and TRBJ2-5; possibly TRBD1 for D (6 bases). There are 15 residues in the CDR3. V was pared by 2 bases and J by 4 bases, with 14 bases between. The germline gives CDR1 MNHNY, CDR2 SVGAGI (reference sequence). This chain's CDR3 is CASSYIGQGRETQYF. CDR3 DNA: TGTGCCAGCAGTTACATAGGGCAGGGGAGAGAGACCCAGTACTTC.

This clone showed up just a few times. The chain recombines TRBV6-5 with TRBJ1-1; 7 bases map to TRBD1. V was pared by 4 bases and J by 7 bases, with 9 bases of the junction left unmatched. Germline V CDR1 and CDR2: MNHEY, SVGAGI. The CDR3 is 14 residues long. The CDR3 region is CASSSRSRQGEAFF. For the CDR3, the DNA is TGTGCCAGCAGTTCCCGCTCTCGACAGGGTGAAGCTTTCTTT.

As to this clone: An end of the junction does not agree with germline; a read error may underlie this. This chain joins TRBV27 and TRBJ2-7; no firm D call. Germline CDR1 MNHEY, CDR2 SMNVEV (reference sequence). CDR3 size: 11 residues. The CDR3 coding sequence is TGTGCCAGCAGTGTATCCTACGAGCAGTACTTC. Amino acid sequence: CASSVSYEQYF.

The chain couples TRBV7-3 to TRBJ2-1; 11 positions agree with TRBD2. Germline loops: CDR1 SGHTA, CDR2 FQGTGA. With V trimmed by 6 bases and J by 4 bases, 2 bases remained unmatched. The CDR3 loop spans 14 amino acids. CDR3 residues: CASRLAGGYNEQFF. CDR3 DNA sequence: TGTGCCAGCAGGCTAGCGGGGGGATACAATGAGCAGTTCTTC.

J is TRBJ1-3 and V is TRBV30, with a weak D call TRBD1 (5 bases). V was clipped by 1 base and J by 7 bases, with 8 bases between them. The CDR3 runs to 12 residues. Germline CDR1 and CDR2: GTSNPN and SVGIG (reference sequence). CDR3 protein: CAWSGGANTIYF. CDR3 nucleotide sequence: TGTGCCTGGAGTGGCGGGGCCAACACCATATATTTT.

This chain connects TRBV5-6 to TRBJ2-5, with D possibly being TRBD2 (6 bases). Trimming pared 0 bases from V and 2 bases from J, leaving 11 bases between. The CDR3 loop spans 15 amino acids. Germline CDR1 and CDR2: SGHDT and YYEEEE. The CDR3 here is CASSLGRDGQETQYF. CDR3 DNA: TGTGCCAGCAGCTTGGGGCGGGATGGGCAAGAGACCCAGTACTTC.

The genes are TRBV5-1 and TRBJ2-2; 7 bases are shared with TRBD2. CDR3 length: 15 amino acids. The V gene's germline CDR1 is SGHRS and CDR2 YFSETQ. The J segment lost 6 bases and the V segment lost 4 bases, leaving 9 bases of the junction unmatched. The CDR3 loop reads CASSTGLGDAGELFF. Here the CDR3 DNA reads TGCGCCAGCAGCACCGGACTAGGGGATGCCGGGGAGCTGTTTTTT.

The rearrangement uses TRBV27 and TRBJ1-5; D might be TRBD1 (5 bases). CDR1 is MNHEY, CDR2 SMNVEV, per germline (reference sequence). CDR3 size: 13 residues. V dropped 3 bases and J dropped 5 bases, with 8 bases sitting between them. The CDR3 spells CASSFQGDQPQHF. In nucleotides, the CDR3 is TGTGCCAGCAGTTTCCAGGGTGATCAGCCCCAGCATTTT.

This chain uses TRBV19 with TRBJ1-1; TRBD1 agrees at 8 bases. The CDR3 is made up of 14 amino acids. V was pared by 8 bases and J by 1 base, with 6 bases of the junction left unmatched. Germline values: CDR1 LNHDA, CDR2 SQIVND (reference sequence). CDR3 nucleotide sequence: TGTGCCAGTGAGGGGACAGGTCCGAACACTGAAGCTTTCTTT. Translating gives CASEGTGPNTEAFF.

The chain joins TRBV7-2 to TRBJ2-3; 7 positions match TRBD2. CDR1 and CDR2 from the germline V gene are SGHTA and FQGNSA. The CDR3 sequence is 17 residues long. Unmatched junction bases numbered 11, after V lost 2 bases and J lost 3 bases. Written as DNA, the CDR3 is TGTGCCAGCAGCTTACTCGTCAGGACGGGGGGAACAGATACGCAGTATTTT. This gives the protein CASSLLVRTGGTDTQYF.

This chain joins TRBV6-6 and TRBJ1-2; D may be TRBD1 (6 bases). The CDR3 has 14 residues. The germline gives CDR1 MNHNY, CDR2 SVGAGI (reference sequence). Trimming took 10 bases from V and 3 from J, leaving 18 bases between them. The CDR3 nucleotides are TGTGCCACCAGGGAGGGGGGGCTTTACTATGGCTACACCTTC. Amino acids: CATREGGLYYGYTF.

The V call is TRBV10-3, the J call TRBJ1-2, with 10 bases matching TRBD1. CDR3 length: 17 residues. V shed 3 bases, J shed 0 bases, and the junction held 7 bases outside the gene matches. The V gene's germline CDR1 is ENHRY and CDR2 SYGVKD. CDR3 region: CAISDVGTGAPNYGYTF. The CDR3 DNA reads TGTGCCATCAGTGACGTGGGGACAGGGGCCCCTAACTATGGCTACACCTTC.

The genes are TRBV19 and TRBJ1-6, with 11 bases identical to TRBD1. After removal of 6 bases from V and 7 bases from J, the junction contained 2 bases not matched to a gene. There are 14 residues in the CDR3. Germline V gene lookup returns CDR1 LNHDA and CDR2 SQIVND (reference sequence). For the CDR3, the DNA is TGTGCCAGTAGCTGGGACAGGGGGAATTCACCCCTCCACTTT. It translates to CASSWDRGNSPLHF.

The chain uses TRBV7-8 and TRBJ1-1; the D gene is possibly TRBD1 (6 bases). The CDR3 length is 15 residues. Germline V CDR1 and CDR2: SGHVS, FQNEAQ. Trimming shortened V by 5 bases and J by 3 bases, and 16 bases separated the two germline ends. CDR3 amino acids: CASSPRTVEYTEAFF. CDR3 DNA: TGTGCCAGCAGCCCCCGGACAGTGGAGTACACTGAAGCTTTCTTT.

The CDR3 DNA follows: TGTGCCACCAGCAGAGCCCGGGGGAGCGGTAATTCACCCCTCCACTTT. Amino acids: CATSRARGSGNSPLHF. The chain carries TRBV15 and TRBJ1-6; tentatively, D is TRBD1 (5 bases). Germline assignment: CDR1 LNHNV and CDR2 YYDKDF (reference sequence). V lost 1 base to trimming and J lost 6 bases, with 13 bases between them. This CDR3 comprises 16 residues.

This chain joins TRBV15 and TRBJ2-1; D not certain. Germline CDR1 LNHNV, CDR2 YYDKDF (reference sequence). V was cut by 1 base and J by 6 bases, with 13 bases left in between. The CDR3 contains 15 residues. The DNA for the CDR3 is TGTGCCACCAGCAGAGGACAATTAGTCCTCAATGAGCAGTTCTTC. Amino acid sequence: CATSRGQLVLNEQFF.

V usage is TRBV5-8 and J usage is TRBJ1-5; the match to TRBD1 covers 10 bases. Germline CDR1 reads SGHTS; CDR2 reads YDEGEE. This CDR3 spans 20 amino acids. With V trimmed by 3 bases and J by 0 bases, 15 bases remained unmatched. DNA for the CDR3: TGTGCCAGCAGCTCTCACCACCAGACAGGGGGCTCGCATAGCAATCAGCCCCAGCATTTT. It codes for CASSSHHQTGGSHSNQPQHF.

This clone was observed once. V usage is TRBV2 and J usage is TRBJ1-5; the D gene is possibly TRBD1 (5 bases). Trimming removed 3 bases at V and 6 bases at J, with 12 bases between. Looked up from germline, CDR1 is SNHLY and CDR2 is FYNNEI. CDR3 length equals 14 residues. CDR3 sequence: CASSDQVTGQPQHF. CDR3 DNA sequence: TGTGCCAGCAGTGACCAGGTAACAGGTCAGCCCCAGCATTTT.

The gene calls are TRBV7-2 and TRBJ2-7; 8 bases agree with TRBD2. V shed 0 bases and J 3 bases; nucleotides not matched to a gene: 7. In germline, CDR1 is SGHTA, CDR2 FQGNSA. The CDR3 contains 16 residues. The CDR3 nucleotides read TGTGCCAGCAGCTTAGCCTTAACTAGCGGAAGCTACGAGCAGTACTTC. Translating it yields CASSLALTSGSYEQYF.

J is TRBJ1-2 and V is TRBV4-2; 9 bases match TRBD1. There are 15 residues in the CDR3. Per germline, CDR1 LGHNA and CDR2 YNFKEQ. J lost 5 bases, V lost 1 base, and 5 bases had no gene match. For the CDR3, the DNA is TGTGCCAGCAGCCAAGCCCGCGGACAGGGGTATGGCTACACCTTC. Protein sequence: CASSQARGQGYGYTF.

The rearrangement joins TRBV6-1 to TRBJ2-1; TRBD1 aligns across 10 bases. Germline V CDR1 and CDR2: MNHNS, SASEGT. With V trimmed by 4 bases and J by 8 bases, 5 bases remained unmatched. The CDR3 extends over 14 amino acids. CDR3: CASSVRDRGHEQFF. The CDR3 nucleotides read TGTGCCAGCAGTGTCCGGGACAGGGGACATGAGCAGTTCTTC.

This clone was detected only once. The chain has TRBV28 and TRBJ2-3; maybe TRBD2 (6 bases). The CDR3 has 14 amino acids. The V and J ends lost 8 bases and 5 bases respectively, with 17 bases between them. The germline gives CDR1 MDHEN, CDR2 SYDVKM. CDR3 nucleotides: TGTGCCAGCGGATTAGCGGAGTGGGAAGATACGCAGTATTTT. It yields the protein CASGLAEWEDTQYF.